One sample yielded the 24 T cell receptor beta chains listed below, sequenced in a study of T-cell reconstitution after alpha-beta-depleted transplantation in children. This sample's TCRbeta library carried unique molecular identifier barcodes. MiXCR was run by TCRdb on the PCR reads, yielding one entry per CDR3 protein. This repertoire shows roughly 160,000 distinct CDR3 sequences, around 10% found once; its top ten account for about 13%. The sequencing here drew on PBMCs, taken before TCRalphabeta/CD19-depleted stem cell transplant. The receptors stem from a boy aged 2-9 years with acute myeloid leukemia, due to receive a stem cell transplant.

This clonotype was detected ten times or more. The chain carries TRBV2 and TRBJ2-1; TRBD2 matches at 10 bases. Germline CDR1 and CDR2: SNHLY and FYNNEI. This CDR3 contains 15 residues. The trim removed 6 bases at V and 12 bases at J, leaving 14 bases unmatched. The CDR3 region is CASRKNSGGPVRQFF. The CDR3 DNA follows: TGTGCCAGCAGGAAAAATAGCGGGGGGCCCGTCCGGCAGTTCTTC.

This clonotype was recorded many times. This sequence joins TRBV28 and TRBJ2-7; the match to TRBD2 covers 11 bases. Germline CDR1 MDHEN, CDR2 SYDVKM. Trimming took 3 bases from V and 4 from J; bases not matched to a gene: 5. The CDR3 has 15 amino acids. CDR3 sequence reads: CASSFRLAGRYEQYF. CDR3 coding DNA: TGTGCCAGCAGTTTCCGACTAGCGGGAAGGTACGAGCAGTACTTC.

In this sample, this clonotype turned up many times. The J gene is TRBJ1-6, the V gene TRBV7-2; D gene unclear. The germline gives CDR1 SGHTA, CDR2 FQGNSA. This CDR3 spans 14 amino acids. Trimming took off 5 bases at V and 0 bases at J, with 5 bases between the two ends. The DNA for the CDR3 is TGTGCCAGCAGCATTAGCTCCTATAATTCACCCCTCCACTTT. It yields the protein CASSISSYNSPLHF.

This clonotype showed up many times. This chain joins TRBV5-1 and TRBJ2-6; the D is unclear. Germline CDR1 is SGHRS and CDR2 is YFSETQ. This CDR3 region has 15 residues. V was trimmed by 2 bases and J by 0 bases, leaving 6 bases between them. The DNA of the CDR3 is TGCGCCAGCAGCTTTAGCCCCTCTGGGGCCAACGTCCTGACTTTC. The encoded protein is CASSFSPSGANVLTF. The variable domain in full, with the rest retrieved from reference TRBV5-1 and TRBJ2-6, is KAGVTQTPRYLIKTRGQQVTLSCSPISGHRSVSWYQQTPGQGLQFLFEYFSETQRNKGNFPGRFSGRQFSNSRSEMNVSTLELGDSALYLCASSFSPSGANVLTFGAGSRLTVL.

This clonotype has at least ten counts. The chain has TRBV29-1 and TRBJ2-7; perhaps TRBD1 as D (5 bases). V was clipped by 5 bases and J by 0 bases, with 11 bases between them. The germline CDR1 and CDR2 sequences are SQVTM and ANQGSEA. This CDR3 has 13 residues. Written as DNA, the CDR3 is TGCAGCGTTAGGATGACAGACTCCTACGAGCAGTACTTC. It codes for CSVRMTDSYEQYF.

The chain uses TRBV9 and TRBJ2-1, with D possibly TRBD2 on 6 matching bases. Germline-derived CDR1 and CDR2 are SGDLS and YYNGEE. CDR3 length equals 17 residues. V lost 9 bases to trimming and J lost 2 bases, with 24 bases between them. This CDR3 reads CATTQDERGVAYNEQFF. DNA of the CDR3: TGTGCCACCACCCAAGATGAACGCGGGGTGGCCTACAATGAGCAGTTCTTC.

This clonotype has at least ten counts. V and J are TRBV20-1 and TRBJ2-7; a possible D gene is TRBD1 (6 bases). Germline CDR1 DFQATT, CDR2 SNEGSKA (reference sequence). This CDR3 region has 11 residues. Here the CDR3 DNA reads TGCAGCTCAAACAGGGTTTACGAGCAGTACTTC. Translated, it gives CSSNRVYEQYF.

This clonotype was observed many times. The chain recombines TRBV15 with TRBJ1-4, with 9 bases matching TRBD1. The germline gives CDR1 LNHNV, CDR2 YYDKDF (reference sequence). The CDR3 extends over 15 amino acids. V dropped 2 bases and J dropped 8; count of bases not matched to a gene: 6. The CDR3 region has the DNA TGTGCCACCAGCAGACCCGACAGGGGGAAGGAAAAACTGTTTTTT. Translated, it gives CATSRPDRGKEKLFF.

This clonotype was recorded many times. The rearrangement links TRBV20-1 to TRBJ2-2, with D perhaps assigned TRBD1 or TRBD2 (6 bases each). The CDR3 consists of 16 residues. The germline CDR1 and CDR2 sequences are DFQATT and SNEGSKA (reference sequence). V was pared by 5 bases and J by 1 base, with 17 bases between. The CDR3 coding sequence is TGCAGTGCTCCGTCCAGGGGTAGCGGGAACACCGGGGAGCTGTTTTTT. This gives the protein CSAPSRGSGNTGELFF.

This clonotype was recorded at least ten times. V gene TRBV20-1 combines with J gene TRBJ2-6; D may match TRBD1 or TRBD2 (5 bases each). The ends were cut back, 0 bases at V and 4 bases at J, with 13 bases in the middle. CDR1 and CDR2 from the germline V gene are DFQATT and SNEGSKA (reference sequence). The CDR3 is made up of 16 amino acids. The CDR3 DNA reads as TGCAGTGCTAGAGATAGCAGGGAGCCCGGGGCCAACGTCCTGACTTTC. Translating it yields CSARDSREPGANVLTF.

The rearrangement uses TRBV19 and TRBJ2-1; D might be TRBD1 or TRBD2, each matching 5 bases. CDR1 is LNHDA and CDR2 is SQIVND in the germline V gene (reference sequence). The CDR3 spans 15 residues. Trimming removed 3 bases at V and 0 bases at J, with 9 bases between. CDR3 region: CASSMGTSSYNEQFF. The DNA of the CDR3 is TGTGCCAGTAGTATGGGGACCAGCTCCTACAATGAGCAGTTCTTC.

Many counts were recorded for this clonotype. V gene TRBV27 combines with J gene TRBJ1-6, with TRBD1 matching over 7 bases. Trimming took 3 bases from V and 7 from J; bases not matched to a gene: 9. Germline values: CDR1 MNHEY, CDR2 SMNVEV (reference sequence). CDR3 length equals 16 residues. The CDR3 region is CASSFQPGQRNSPLHF. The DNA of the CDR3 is TGTGCCAGCAGTTTTCAACCGGGACAGCGAAATTCACCCCTCCACTTT.

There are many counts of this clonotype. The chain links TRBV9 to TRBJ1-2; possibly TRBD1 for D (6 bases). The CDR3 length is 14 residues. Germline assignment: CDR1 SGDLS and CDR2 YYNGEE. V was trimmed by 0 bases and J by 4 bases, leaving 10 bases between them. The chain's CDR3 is CASSVEVDSYGYTF. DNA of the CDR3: TGTGCCAGCAGCGTAGAGGTGGACAGCTATGGCTACACCTTC. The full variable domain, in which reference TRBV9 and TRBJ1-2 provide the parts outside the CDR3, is DSGVTQTPKHLITATGQRVTLRCSPRSGDLSVYWYQQSLDQGLQFLIQYYNGEERAKGNILERFSAQQFPDLHSELNLSSLELGDSALYFCASSVEVDSYGYTFGSGTRLTVV.

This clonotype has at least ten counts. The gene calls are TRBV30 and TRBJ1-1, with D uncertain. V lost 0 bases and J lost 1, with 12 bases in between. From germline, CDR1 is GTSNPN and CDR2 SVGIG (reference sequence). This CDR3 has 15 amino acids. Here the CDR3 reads CAWSVIGKSNTEAFF. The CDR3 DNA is TGTGCCTGGAGTGTTATAGGGAAATCGAACACTGAAGCTTTCTTT.

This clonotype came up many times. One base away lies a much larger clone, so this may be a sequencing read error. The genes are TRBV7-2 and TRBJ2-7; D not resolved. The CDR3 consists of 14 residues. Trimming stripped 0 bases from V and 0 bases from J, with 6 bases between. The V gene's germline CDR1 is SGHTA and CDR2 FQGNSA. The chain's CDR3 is CASSLAENSYEQYF. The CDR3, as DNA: TGTGCCAGCAGCTTAGCGGAGAACTCCTACGAGCAGTACTTC.

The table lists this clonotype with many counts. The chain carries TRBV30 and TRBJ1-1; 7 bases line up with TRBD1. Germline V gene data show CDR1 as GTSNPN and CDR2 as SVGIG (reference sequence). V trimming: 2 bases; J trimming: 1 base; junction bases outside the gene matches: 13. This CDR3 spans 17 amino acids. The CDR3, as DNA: TGTGCCTGGAGTTCTCGGACAGGACGGGGGAAGAACACTGAAGCTTTCTTT. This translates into CAWSSRTGRGKNTEAFF. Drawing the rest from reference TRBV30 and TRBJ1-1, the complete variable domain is SQTIHQWPATLVQPVGSPLSLECTVEGTSNPNLYWYRQAAGRGLQLLFYSVGIGQISSEVPQNLSASRPQDRQFILSSKKLLLSDSGFYLCAWSSRTGRGKNTEAFFGQGTRLTVV.

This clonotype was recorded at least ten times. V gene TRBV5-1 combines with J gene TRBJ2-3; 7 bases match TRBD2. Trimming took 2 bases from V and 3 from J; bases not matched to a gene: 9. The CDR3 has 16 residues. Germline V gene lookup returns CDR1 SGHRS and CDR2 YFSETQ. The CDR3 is CASSFRGRGVTDTQYF. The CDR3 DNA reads TGCGCCAGCAGCTTTCGGGGACGGGGGGTGACAGATACGCAGTATTTT.

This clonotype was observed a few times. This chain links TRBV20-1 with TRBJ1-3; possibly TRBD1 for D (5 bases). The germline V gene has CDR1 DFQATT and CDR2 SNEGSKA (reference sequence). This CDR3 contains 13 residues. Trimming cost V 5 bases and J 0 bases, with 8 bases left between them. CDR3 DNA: TGCAGTGCTCGGGACTACTCTGGAAACACCATATATTTT. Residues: CSARDYSGNTIYF.

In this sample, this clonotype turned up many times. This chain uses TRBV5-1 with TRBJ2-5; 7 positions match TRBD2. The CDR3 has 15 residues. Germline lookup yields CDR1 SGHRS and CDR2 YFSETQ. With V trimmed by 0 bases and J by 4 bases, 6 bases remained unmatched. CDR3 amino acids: CASSLAGGTGETQYF. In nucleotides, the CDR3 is TGCGCCAGCAGCTTGGCCGGGGGGACGGGAGAGACCCAGTACTTC. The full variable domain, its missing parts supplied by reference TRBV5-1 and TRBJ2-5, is KAGVTQTPRYLIKTRGQQVTLSCSPISGHRSVSWYQQTPGQGLQFLFEYFSETQRNKGNFPGRFSGRQFSNSRSEMNVSTLELGDSALYLCASSLAGGTGETQYFGPGTRLLVL.

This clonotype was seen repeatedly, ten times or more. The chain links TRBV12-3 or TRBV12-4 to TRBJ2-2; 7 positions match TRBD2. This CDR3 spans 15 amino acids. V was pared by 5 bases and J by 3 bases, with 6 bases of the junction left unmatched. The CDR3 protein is CASSMTGRDTGELFF. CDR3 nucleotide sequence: TGTGCCAGCAGTATGACGGGGAGGGACACCGGGGAGCTGTTTTTT.

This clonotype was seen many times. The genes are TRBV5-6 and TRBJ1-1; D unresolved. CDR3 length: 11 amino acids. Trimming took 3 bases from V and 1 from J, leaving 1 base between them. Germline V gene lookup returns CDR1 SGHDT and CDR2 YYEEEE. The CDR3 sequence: CASSWNTEAFF. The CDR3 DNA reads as TGTGCCAGCAGCTGGAACACTGAAGCTTTCTTT. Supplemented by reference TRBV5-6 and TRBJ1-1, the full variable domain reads DAGVTQSPTHLIKTRGQQVTLRCSPKSGHDTVSWYQQALGQGPQFIFQYYEEEERQRGNFPDRFSGHQFPNYSSELNVNALLLGDSALYLCASSWNTEAFFGQGTRLTVV.

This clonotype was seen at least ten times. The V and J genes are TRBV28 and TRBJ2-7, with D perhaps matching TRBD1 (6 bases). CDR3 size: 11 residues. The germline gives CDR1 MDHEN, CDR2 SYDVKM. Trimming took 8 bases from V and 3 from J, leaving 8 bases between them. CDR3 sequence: CASGTYYEQYF. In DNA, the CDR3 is TGTGCCAGCGGGACATACTACGAGCAGTACTTC. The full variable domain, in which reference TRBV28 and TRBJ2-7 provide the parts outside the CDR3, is DVKVTQSSRYLVKRTGEKVFLECVQDMDHENMFWYRQDPGLGLRLIYFSYDVKMKEKGDIPEGYSVSREKKERFSLILESASTNQTSMYLCASGTYYEQYFGPGTRLTVT.

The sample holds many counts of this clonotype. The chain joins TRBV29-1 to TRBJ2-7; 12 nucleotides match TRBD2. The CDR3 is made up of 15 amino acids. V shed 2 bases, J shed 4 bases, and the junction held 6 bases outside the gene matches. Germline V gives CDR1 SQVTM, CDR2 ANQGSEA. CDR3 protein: CSVEMTSGRRYEQYF. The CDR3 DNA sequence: TGCAGCGTTGAAATGACTAGCGGGAGACGGTACGAGCAGTACTTC.

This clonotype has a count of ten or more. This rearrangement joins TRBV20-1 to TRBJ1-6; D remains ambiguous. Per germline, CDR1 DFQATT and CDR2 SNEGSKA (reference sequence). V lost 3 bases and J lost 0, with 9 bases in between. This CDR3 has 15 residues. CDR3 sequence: CSARSQSSYNSPLHF. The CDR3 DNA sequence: TGCAGTGCTAGGAGTCAGAGCTCCTATAATTCACCCCTCCACTTT.